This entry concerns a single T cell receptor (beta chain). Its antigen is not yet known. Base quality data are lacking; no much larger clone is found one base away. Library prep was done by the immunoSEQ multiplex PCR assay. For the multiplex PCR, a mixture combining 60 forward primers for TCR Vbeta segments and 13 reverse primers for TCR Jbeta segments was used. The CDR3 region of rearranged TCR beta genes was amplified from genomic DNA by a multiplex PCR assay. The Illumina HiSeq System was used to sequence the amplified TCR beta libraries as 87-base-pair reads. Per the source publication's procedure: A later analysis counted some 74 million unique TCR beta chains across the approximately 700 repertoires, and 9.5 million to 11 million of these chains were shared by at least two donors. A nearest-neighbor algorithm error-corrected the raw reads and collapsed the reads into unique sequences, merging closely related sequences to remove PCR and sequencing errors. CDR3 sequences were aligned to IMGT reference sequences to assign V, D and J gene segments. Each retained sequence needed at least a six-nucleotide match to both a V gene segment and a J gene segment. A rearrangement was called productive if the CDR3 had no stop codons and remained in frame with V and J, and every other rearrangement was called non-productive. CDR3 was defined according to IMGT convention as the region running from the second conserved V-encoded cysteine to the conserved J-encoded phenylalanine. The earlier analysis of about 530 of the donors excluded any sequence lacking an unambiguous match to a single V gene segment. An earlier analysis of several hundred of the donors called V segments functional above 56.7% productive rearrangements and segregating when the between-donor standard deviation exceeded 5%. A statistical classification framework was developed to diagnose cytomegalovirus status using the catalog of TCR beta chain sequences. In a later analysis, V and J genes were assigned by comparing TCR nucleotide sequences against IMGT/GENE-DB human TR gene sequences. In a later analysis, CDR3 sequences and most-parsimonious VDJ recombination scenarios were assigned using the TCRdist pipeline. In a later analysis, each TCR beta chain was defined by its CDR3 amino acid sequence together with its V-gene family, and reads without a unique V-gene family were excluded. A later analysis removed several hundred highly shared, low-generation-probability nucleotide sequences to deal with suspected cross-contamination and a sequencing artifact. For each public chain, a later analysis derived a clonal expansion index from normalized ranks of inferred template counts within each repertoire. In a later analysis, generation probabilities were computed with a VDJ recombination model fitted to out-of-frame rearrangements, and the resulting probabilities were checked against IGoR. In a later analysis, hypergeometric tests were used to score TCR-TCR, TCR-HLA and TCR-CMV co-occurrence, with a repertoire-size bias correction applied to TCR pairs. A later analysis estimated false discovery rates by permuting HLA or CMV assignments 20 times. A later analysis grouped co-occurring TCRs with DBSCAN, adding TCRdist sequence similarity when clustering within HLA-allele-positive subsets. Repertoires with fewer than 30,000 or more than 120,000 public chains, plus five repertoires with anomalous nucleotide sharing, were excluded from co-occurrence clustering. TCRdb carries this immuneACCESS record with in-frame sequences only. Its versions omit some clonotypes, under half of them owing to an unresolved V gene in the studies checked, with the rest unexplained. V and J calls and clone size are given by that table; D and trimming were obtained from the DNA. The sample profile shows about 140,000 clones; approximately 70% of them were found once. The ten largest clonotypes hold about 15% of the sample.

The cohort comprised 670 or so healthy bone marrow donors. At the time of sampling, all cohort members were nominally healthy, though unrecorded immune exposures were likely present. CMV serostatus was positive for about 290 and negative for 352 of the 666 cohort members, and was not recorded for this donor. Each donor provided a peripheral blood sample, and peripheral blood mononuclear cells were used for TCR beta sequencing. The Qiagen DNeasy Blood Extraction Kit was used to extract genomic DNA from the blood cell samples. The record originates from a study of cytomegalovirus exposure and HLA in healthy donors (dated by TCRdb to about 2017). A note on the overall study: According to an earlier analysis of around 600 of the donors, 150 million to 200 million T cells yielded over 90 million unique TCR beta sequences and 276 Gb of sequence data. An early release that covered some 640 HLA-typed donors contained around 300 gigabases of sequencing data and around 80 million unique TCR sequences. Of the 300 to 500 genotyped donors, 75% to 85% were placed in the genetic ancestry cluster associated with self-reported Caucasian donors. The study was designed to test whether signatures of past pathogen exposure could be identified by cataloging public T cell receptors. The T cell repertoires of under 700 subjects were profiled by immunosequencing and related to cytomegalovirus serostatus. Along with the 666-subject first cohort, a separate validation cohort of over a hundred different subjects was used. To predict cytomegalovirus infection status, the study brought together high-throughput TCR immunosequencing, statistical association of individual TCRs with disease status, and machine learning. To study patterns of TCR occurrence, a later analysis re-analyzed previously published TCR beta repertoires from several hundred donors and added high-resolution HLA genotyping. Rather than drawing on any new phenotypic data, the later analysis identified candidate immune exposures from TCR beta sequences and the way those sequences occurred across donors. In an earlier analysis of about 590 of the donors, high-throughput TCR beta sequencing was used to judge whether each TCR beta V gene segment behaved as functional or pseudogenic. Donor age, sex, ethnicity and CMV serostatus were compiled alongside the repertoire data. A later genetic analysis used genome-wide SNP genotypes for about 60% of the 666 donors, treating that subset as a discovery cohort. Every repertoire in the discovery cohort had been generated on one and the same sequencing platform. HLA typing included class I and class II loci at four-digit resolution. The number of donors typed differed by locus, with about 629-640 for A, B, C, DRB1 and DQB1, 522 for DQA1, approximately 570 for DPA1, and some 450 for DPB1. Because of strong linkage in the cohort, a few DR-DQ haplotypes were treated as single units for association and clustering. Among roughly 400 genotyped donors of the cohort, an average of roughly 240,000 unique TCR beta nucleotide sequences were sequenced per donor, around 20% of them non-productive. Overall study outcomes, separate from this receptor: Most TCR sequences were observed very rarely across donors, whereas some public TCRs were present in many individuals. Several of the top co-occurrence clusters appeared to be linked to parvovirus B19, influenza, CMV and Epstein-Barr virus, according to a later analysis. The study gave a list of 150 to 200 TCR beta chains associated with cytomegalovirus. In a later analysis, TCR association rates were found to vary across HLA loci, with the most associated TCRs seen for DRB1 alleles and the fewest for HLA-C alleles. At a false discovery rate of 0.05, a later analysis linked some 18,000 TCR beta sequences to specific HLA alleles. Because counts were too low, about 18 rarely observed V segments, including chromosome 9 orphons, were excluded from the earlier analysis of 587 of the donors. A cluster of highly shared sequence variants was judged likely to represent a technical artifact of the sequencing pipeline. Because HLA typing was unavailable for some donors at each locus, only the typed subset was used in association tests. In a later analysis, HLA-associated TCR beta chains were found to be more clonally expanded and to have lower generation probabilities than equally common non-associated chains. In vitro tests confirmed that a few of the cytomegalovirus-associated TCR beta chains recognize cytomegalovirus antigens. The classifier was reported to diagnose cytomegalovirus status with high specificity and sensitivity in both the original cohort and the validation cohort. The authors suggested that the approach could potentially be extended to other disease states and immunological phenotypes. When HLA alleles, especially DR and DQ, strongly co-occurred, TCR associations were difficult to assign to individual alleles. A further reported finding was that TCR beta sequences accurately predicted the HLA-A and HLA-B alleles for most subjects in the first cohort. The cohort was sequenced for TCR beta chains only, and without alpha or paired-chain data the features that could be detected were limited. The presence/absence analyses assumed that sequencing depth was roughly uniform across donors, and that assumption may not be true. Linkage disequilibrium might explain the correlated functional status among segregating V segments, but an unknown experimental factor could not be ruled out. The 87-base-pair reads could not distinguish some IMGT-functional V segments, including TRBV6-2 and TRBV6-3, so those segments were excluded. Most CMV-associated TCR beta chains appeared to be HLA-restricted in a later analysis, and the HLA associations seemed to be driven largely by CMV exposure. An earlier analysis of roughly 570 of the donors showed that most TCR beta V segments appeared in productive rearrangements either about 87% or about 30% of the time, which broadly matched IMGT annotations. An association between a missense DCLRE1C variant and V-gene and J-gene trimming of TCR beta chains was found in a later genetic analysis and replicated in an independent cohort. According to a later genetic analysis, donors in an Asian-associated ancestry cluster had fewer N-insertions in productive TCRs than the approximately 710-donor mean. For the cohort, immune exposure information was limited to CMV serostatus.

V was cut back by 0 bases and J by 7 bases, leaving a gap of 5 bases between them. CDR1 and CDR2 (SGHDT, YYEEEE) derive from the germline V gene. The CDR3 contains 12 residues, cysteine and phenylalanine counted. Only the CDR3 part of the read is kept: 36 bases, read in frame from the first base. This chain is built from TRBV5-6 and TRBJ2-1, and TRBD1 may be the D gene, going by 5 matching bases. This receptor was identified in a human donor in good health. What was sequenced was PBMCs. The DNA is TGTGCCAGCAGCTTGGAGGGGAATGAGCAGTTCTTC. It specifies CASSLEGNEQFF.